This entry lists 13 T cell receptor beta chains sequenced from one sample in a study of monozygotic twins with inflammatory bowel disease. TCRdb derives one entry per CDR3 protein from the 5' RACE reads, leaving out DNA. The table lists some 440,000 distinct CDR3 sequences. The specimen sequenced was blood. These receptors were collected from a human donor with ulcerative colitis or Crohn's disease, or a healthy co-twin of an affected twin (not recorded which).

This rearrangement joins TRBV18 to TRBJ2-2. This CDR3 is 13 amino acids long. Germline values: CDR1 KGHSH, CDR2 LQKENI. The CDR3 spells CASSPGDTGELFF. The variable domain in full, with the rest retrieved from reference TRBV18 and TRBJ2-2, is NAGVMQNPRHLVRRRGQEARLRCSPMKGHSHVYWYRQLPEEGLKFMVYLQKENIIDESGMPKERFSAEFPKEGPSILRIQQVVRGDSAAYFCASSPGDTGELFFGEGSRLTVL.

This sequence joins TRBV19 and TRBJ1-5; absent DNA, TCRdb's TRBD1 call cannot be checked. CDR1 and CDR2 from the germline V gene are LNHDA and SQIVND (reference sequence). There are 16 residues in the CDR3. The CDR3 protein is CASSRSDSYSNQPQHF.

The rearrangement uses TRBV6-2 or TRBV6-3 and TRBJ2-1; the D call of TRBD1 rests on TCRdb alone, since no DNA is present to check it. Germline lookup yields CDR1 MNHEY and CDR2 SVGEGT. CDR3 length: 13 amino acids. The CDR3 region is CASSYRDYNEQFF.

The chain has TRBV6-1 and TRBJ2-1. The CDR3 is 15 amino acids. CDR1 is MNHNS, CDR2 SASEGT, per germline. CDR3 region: CASSEAEPVSYEQFF.

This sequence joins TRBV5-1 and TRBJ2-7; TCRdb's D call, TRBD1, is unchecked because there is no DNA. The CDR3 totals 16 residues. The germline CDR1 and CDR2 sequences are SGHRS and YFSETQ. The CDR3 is CASSPETGLYSYEQYF.

The CDR3 is CAWSGASGGVQETQYF. The chain recombines TRBV30 with TRBJ2-5; TCRdb's D call of TRBD2 is untestable without DNA. Per the germline V gene, CDR1 is GTSNPN and CDR2 is SVGIG (reference sequence). The CDR3 covers 16 residues.

Here the CDR3 reads CASSRGINTGELFF. The chain recombines TRBV5-1 with TRBJ2-2; the D call from TCRdb, TRBD2, cannot be confirmed without DNA. The CDR3 is made up of 14 amino acids. Per the germline V gene, CDR1 is SGHRS and CDR2 is YFSETQ.

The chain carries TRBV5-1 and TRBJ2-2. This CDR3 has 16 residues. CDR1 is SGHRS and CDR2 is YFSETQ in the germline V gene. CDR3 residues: CASSSTAVSVAGELFF.

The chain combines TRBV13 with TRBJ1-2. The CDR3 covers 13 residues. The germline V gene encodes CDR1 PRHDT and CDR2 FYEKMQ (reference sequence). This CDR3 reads CASSLFQSYGYTF.

CDR3 in amino acids: CASSQDRSTASGGANEQFF. V usage is TRBV3-1 and J usage is TRBJ2-1; the D call from TCRdb, TRBD2, cannot be confirmed without DNA. CDR1 is LGHDT and CDR2 is YNNKEL in the germline V gene (reference sequence). The CDR3 length is 19 residues.

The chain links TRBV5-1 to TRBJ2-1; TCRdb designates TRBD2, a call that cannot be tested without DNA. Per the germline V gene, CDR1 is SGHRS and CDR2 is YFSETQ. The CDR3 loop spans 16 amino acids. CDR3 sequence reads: CASSLFRLVVSNEQFF.

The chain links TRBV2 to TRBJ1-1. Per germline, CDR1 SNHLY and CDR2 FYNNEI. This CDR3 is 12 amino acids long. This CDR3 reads CASSGAYTEAFF.

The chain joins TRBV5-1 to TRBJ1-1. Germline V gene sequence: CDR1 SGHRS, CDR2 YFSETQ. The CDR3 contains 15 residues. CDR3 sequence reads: CASIRGDGRNTEAFF. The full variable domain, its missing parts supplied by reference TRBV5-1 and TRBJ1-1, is KAGVTQTPRYLIKTRGQQVTLSCSPISGHRSVSWYQQTPGQGLQFLFEYFSETQRNKGNFPGRFSGRQFSNSRSEMNVSTLELGDSALYLCASIRGDGRNTEAFFGQGTRLTVV.